Described below is a single T cell receptor (beta chain) sequence and its context. Its antigen target is currently unknown. Per-base quality was not reported, and no clone a single base away is much larger than it. These data originate in a study of cytomegalovirus exposure and HLA in healthy donors (dated by TCRdb to 2015 to 2018). About the full investigation: According to an earlier analysis of 587 of the donors, 150 million to 200 million T cells yielded 100 million or so unique TCR beta sequences and around 280 Gb of sequence data. About 310 gigabases of sequencing data and approximately 80 million unique TCR sequences were included in an early release covering 500 to 750 HLA-typed donors. Of the roughly 400 genotyped donors, roughly 85% fell in the genetic ancestry cluster associated with self-reported Caucasian donors. The study aimed to test whether cataloging public T cell receptors could reveal signatures of past pathogen exposure. The study profiled the T cell repertoires of under 700 subjects by immunosequencing and related them to cytomegalovirus serostatus. Besides the first cohort of approximately 710 subjects, a separate validation cohort made up of 120 different subjects was used. High-throughput TCR immunosequencing, statistical association of individual TCRs with disease status, and machine learning were combined to predict cytomegalovirus infection status. In a later analysis, previously published TCR beta repertoires from 500 to 750 donors were re-analyzed and high-resolution HLA genotyping was added so that TCR occurrence patterns could be studied. In the later analysis, no new phenotypic data were used to find candidate immune exposures; instead, reliance was placed on TCR beta sequences and their occurrence across donors. An earlier analysis of around 580 of the donors used high-throughput TCR beta sequencing to judge whether each TCR beta V gene segment behaved as functional or pseudogenic. Alongside the repertoire data, information on donor age, sex, ethnicity and CMV serostatus was compiled. Genome-wide SNP genotypes for about 65% of the 666 donors were used in a later genetic analysis, which treated that subset as a discovery cohort. All discovery cohort repertoires had been generated using a single sequencing platform. HLA typing included class I and class II loci at four-digit resolution. Typing coverage differed by locus: A, B, C, DRB1 and DQB1 were typed in roughly 629-640 donors, DQA1 in about 560, DPA1 in approximately 610, and DPB1 in 472. Because of strong linkage in the cohort, five DR-DQ haplotypes were treated as single units for association and clustering. Among 398 genotyped donors of the cohort, an average of about 240,000 unique TCR beta nucleotide sequences were sequenced per donor, around 20% of them non-productive.

The library was made by the immunoSEQ multiplex PCR assay. For the multiplex PCR, a mixture combining 60 forward primers for TCR Vbeta segments and 13 reverse primers for TCR Jbeta segments was used. The CDR3 region of rearranged TCR beta genes was amplified from genomic DNA by a multiplex PCR assay. Amplified TCR beta libraries were sequenced as 87-base-pair reads on the Illumina HiSeq System. In the original analysis: A later analysis tallied tens of millions of unique TCR beta chains across the 660 or so repertoires, and approximately 11 million of those chains were shared by two or more donors. Raw reads were error-corrected and collapsed into unique sequences by a nearest-neighbor algorithm in which closely related sequences were merged to remove PCR and sequencing errors. Alignment of CDR3 sequences to IMGT reference sequences was used to assign V, D and J gene segments. For a sequence to be retained, at least a six-nucleotide match to both a V gene segment and a J gene segment was required. Rearrangements were called productive when the CDR3 lacked stop codons and stayed in frame with V and J; all others were non-productive. Following IMGT convention, CDR3 was defined as the stretch from the second conserved V-encoded cysteine to the conserved J-encoded phenylalanine. In an earlier analysis of more than 550 of the donors, sequences lacking an unambiguous match to a single V gene segment were excluded. An earlier analysis of 550 to 650 of the donors classified V segments as functional when productive rearrangements were above 56.7% and as segregating when the standard deviation between donors was above 5%. To diagnose cytomegalovirus status from the catalog of TCR beta chain sequences, a statistical classification framework was built. A later analysis assigned V and J genes by comparing TCR nucleotide sequences with IMGT/GENE-DB human TR gene sequences. A later analysis assigned CDR3 sequences and most-parsimonious VDJ recombination scenarios with the TCRdist pipeline. In a later analysis, each TCR beta chain was defined by its CDR3 amino acid sequence together with its V-gene family, and reads without a unique V-gene family were excluded. As a way to deal with suspected cross-contamination and a sequencing artifact, a later analysis dropped hundreds of nucleotide sequences that were highly shared and had low generation probability. In a later analysis, a clonal expansion index for each public chain was calculated from normalized within-repertoire ranks of inferred template counts. In a later analysis, generation probabilities were computed with a VDJ recombination model fitted to out-of-frame rearrangements, and the resulting probabilities were checked against IGoR. A later analysis scored TCR-TCR, TCR-HLA and TCR-CMV co-occurrence with hypergeometric tests, applying a repertoire-size bias correction to TCR pairs. A later analysis estimated false discovery rates by permuting HLA or CMV assignments 20 times. In a later analysis, co-occurring TCRs were grouped using DBSCAN, with TCRdist sequence similarity added in when clustering inside HLA-allele-positive subsets. Co-occurrence clustering excluded repertoires with fewer than 30,000 or more than 120,000 public chains, plus five with anomalous nucleotide sharing. The clones in this table, taken by TCRdb from immuneACCESS, are in-frame only. Not every clone is retained; where verified, under half of the shortfall comes from an unresolved V gene, and the cause of the rest is unknown. Clone size and the V and J calls come from that table; the DNA yielded D and trimming. Counted in this sample were around 62,000 clones; under 85% of them appeared once. The biggest ten clones account for roughly 5% of the sample.

The CDR3 spans 16 residues, from the cysteine through the phenylalanine. Solely the CDR3 DNA is kept, with 48 bases framed from the first base. CDR1 is given as SGHTA and CDR2 as FQGNSA, both from the germline V gene. Trimming at the junction amounts to 8 bases on V and 4 bases on J, and the germline ends lie 23 bases apart. The cohort comprised around 700 healthy bone marrow donors. Cohort members were all nominally healthy when sampled, although unrecorded immune exposures were likely present. The donor was CMV seropositive and belonged to the group of a few hundred seropositive cohort members. A peripheral blood sample was collected from each donor, and TCR beta sequencing was performed on peripheral blood mononuclear cells. The Qiagen DNeasy Blood Extraction Kit was used to extract genomic DNA from the blood cell samples. Paper-wide results and their limitations: Most TCR sequences were observed very rarely across donors, whereas some public TCRs were present in many individuals. The study listed 170 or so TCR beta chains as associated with cytomegalovirus. In a later analysis, HLA-associated TCR beta chains were found to be more clonally expanded and to have lower generation probabilities than equally common non-associated chains. For the cohort, immune exposure information was limited to CMV serostatus. In a later analysis, some 17,000 TCR beta sequences were associated with specific HLA alleles at a false discovery rate of 0.05. Some IMGT-functional V segments, including TRBV6-2 and TRBV6-3, could not be told apart with the 87-base-pair reads, so those segments were excluded. In an earlier analysis of around 600 of the donors, most TCR beta V segments were observed in productive rearrangements about 87% or about 30% of the time, broadly matching IMGT annotations. A further reported finding was that TCR beta sequences accurately predicted the HLA-A and HLA-B alleles for most subjects in the first cohort. A few of the identified cytomegalovirus-associated TCR beta chains were confirmed in vitro to be specific for cytomegalovirus antigens. In both the original and validation cohorts, the classifier was reported to diagnose cytomegalovirus status with high specificity and sensitivity. Roughly uniform sequencing depth across donors was assumed in presence/absence analyses, although this assumption may not hold. A later genetic analysis reported fewer N-insertions in productive TCRs among donors in an Asian-associated ancestry cluster than the roughly 620-donor mean. Linkage disequilibrium might explain the correlated functional status among segregating V segments, but an unknown experimental factor could not be excluded. In a later genetic analysis, a missense DCLRE1C variant was associated with V-gene and J-gene trimming of TCR beta chains, and the association was replicated in an independent cohort. In a later analysis, most CMV-associated TCR beta chains were found to appear HLA-restricted, with HLA associations seemingly driven largely by CMV exposure. The authors suggested that the approach could potentially be extended to other disease states and immunological phenotypes. When HLA alleles, especially DR and DQ, strongly co-occurred, attributing TCR associations to individual alleles was difficult. According to a later analysis, TCR association rates differed among HLA loci, with DRB1 alleles showing the most associated TCRs and HLA-C alleles showing the fewest. In this cohort, only TCR beta chains were sequenced, and detectable features were limited by the absence of alpha or paired-chain data. Because counts were too low, around 18 rarely observed V segments, including chromosome 9 orphons, were left out of the earlier analysis of some 640 of the donors. Because HLA typing was missing for some donors at each locus, association tests included only the typed subset. The sequencing pipeline was judged likely to have produced a cluster of highly shared sequence variants as a technical artifact. According to a later analysis, parvovirus B19, influenza, CMV and Epstein-Barr virus appeared linked to several top co-occurrence clusters.

Recombination joined TRBV7-2 with TRBJ1-2, and perhaps TRBD1 as D gene, on 6 matching bases. This receptor was taken from a male donor in good health and CMV-seropositive. Sequencing input: PBMCs. The nucleotide sequence reads as follows: TGTGCCAGCGTACAGGGTCAGAACCTGCTAGGCTATGGCTACACCTTC. It translates as CASVQGQNLLGYGYTF.